The rows below give T cell receptor beta chains drawn from one sample of a study of early T cells in non-severe SARS-CoV-2 infection. TCRdb independently ran MiXCR on the 5' RACE reads; one entry per CDR3 protein. The sample lists about 69,000 distinct CDR3 sequences, roughly a tenth occurring once. Source material: whole blood. The receptors were gathered from an adult who was a healthcare worker with PCR-confirmed SARS-CoV-2 infection or an uninfected control (not recorded which). The CDR3 runs from the conserved cysteine through the conserved F or W. Each record gives: V gene, J gene, CDR3 length, clone size, D gene, CDR3 protein, CDR3 DNA. A D gene is named only where the DNA matches it firmly. Clone size, where shown, is once, few, many, or a class for clones that have expanded.

TRBV20-1	TRBJ2-5	11	many	-	CSPWGVETQYF	TGCAGTCCCTGGGGAGTAGAGACCCAGTACTTC
TRBV12-3/TRBV12-4	TRBJ1-3	13	many	-	CASRGDAGNTIYF	TGTGCCAGCAGGGGAGACGCTGGAAACACCATATATTTT
TRBV29-1	TRBJ2-5	13	-	-	CSASRLEEETQYF	TGCAGCGCCTCTAGGCTAGAGGAAGAGACCCAGTACTTC
TRBV7-2	TRBJ1-2	16	few	TRBD1	CASSPLGQISNYGYTF	TGTGCCAGCAGCCCACTGGGACAGATATCTAACTATGGCTACACCTTC
TRBV12-3/TRBV12-4	TRBJ2-3	14	many	-	CASSDGMSTDTQYF	TGTGCCTCCTCGGACGGGATGAGTACAGATACGCAGTATTTT
TRBV9	TRBJ2-7	14	many	-	CASSAWDDSYEQYF	TGTGCCAGCAGCGCATGGGACGACTCCTACGAGCAGTACTTC
TRBV30	TRBJ1-2	13	many	TRBD1	CAWSGGTGQGYTF	TGTGCCTGGAGTGGCGGGACAGGGCAAGGCTACACCTTC
TRBV24-1	TRBJ2-2	15	many	TRBD1	CATSDMTGDTGELFF	TGTGCCACCAGTGACATGACAGGGGACACCGGGGAGCTGTTTTTT
TRBV27	TRBJ2-3	13	many	-	CASRKTSTDTQYF	TGTGCCAGCAGAAAGACTAGCACAGATACGCAGTATTTT
TRBV18	TRBJ1-2	16	-	TRBD1	CTSRPGTGIANYGYTF	TGTACCAGCAGGCCCGGGACAGGGATAGCGAACTATGGCTACACCTTC
TRBV3-1	TRBJ2-3	13	many	-	CASRAGSTDTQYF	TGTGCCAGCCGGGCCGGGAGCACAGATACGCAGTATTTT
TRBV11-3	TRBJ2-7	13	few	-	CASSLMAGDEQYF	TGTGCCAGCAGCTTGATGGCAGGGGACGAGCAGTACTTC
TRBV6-1	TRBJ1-6	13	many	-	CASSEVSDSPLHF	TGTGCCAGCAGTGAAGTTTCTGACTCACCCCTCCACTTT
TRBV10-3	TRBJ2-3	15	many	TRBD2	CAISGSGGAADTQYF	TGTGCCATCAGTGGAAGCGGGGGGGCGGCAGATACGCAGTATTTT
TRBV20-1	TRBJ2-2	12	many	-	CSADRNTGELFF	TGCAGTGCCGACAGGAACACCGGGGAGCTGTTTTTT
TRBV7-9	TRBJ2-1	15	many	TRBD1	CASSLVQGIGNEQFF	TGTGCCAGCAGCTTGGTACAGGGGATAGGCAATGAGCAGTTCTTC
TRBV4-2	TRBJ1-1	15	many	-	CASSQVRGANTEAFF	TGTGCCAGCAGCCAAGTGCGGGGAGCGAACACTGAAGCTTTCTTT
TRBV6-1	TRBJ1-3	17	few	-	CASSEGGVQGSGNTIYF	TGTGCCAGCAGTGAAGGAGGTGTACAAGGCTCTGGAAACACCATATATTTT
TRBV5-1	TRBJ2-5	15	-	-	CASSGGLPNQEIQYF	TGCGCCAGCAGCGGGGGACTCCCGAACCAAGAGATCCAGTACTTC
TRBV30	TRBJ2-3	14	few	-	CAWSVGTGTDTQYF	TGTGCCTGGAGTGTGGGGACGGGAACAGATACGCAGTATTTT
TRBV18	TRBJ1-1	13	many	-	CASYRGRGTEAFF	TGTGCCAGCTATCGGGGGCGCGGCACTGAAGCTTTCTTT
TRBV5-6	TRBJ2-3	15	few	-	CASSLEGLLTDTQYF	TGTGCCAGCAGCTTGGAGGGACTCCTCACAGATACGCAGTATTTT
TRBV5-1	TRBJ2-2	16	many	-	CASSFSTSRNTGELFF	TGCGCCAGCAGCTTTAGCACTAGCAGGAACACCGGGGAGCTGTTTTTT
TRBV11-2	TRBJ2-1	14	few	-	CASSLADAYNEQFF	TGTGCCAGCAGCTTGGCTGACGCTTACAATGAGCAGTTCTTC
TRBV5-8	TRBJ2-1	16	-	TRBD1	CASSFTGTGSKDEQFF	TGTGCCAGCAGCTTTACCGGGACAGGGTCCAAGGATGAGCAGTTCTTC
TRBV20-1	TRBJ2-1	13	-	-	CSASGARGNEQFF	TGCAGTGCGTCCGGGGCTAGGGGGAATGAGCAGTTCTTC
TRBV20-1	TRBJ2-1	13	-	-	CSALAETYNEQFF	TGCAGTGCCTTAGCGGAAACCTACAATGAGCAGTTCTTC
TRBV30	TRBJ2-6	14	-	-	CAWRRESGANVLTF	TGTGCCTGGAGAAGGGAATCTGGGGCCAACGTCCTGACTTTC
TRBV6-1	TRBJ2-7	13	many	-	CASSEVWVGEQYF	TGTGCCAGCAGTGAAGTCTGGGTTGGCGAGCAGTACTTC
TRBV6-2/TRBV6-3	TRBJ2-1	17	few	-	CASSPLVGRSSYNEQFF	TGTGCCAGCAGCCCACTCGTCGGCAGGAGCTCCTACAATGAGCAGTTCTTC
TRBV18	TRBJ2-1	16	few	-	CASSPPLGASYNEQFF	TGTGCCAGCTCACCACCGCTGGGGGCTTCCTACAATGAGCAGTTCTTC
TRBV5-1	TRBJ2-5	13	many	-	CASSFYTGETQYF	TGCGCCAGCAGCTTCTACACTGGGGAGACCCAGTACTTC
TRBV11-2	TRBJ2-2	13	-	-	CASSLDRTVELFF	TGTGCCAGCAGCTTAGATCGGACCGTGGAGCTGTTTTTT
TRBV10-2	TRBJ2-5	13	many	-	CASSLGMVETQYF	TGCGCCAGCAGTCTCGGGATGGTAGAGACCCAGTACTTC
TRBV5-1	TRBJ2-3	16	-	-	CASSFSQLAGRDTQYF	TGCGCCAGCAGCTTCTCACAACTAGCCGGTCGAGATACGCAGTATTTT
TRBV20-1	TRBJ2-1	14	few	TRBD2	CSARGLALNNEQFF	TGCAGTGCTAGGGGACTAGCTCTTAACAATGAGCAGTTCTTC
TRBV3-1	TRBJ2-4	19	-	TRBD1	CASSRSRGRVPLTKNIQYF	TGTGCCAGCAGCCGGAGCAGGGGGCGCGTCCCCCTAACCAAAAACATTCAGTACTTC
TRBV19	TRBJ1-5	13	-	-	CASQFTYNQPQHF	TGTGCCAGTCAATTCACATACAATCAGCCCCAGCATTTT
TRBV5-1	TRBJ1-1	15	few	TRBD1	CASSRIPSGGTEAFF	TGCGCCAGCAGCCGGATCCCGTCAGGGGGCACTGAAGCTTTCTTT